This TCR beta chain was identified in a study of blood T cell repertoires in COVID-19. Whole-study context: In each case, the material was cDNA or gDNA derived from T cells, B-cell-depleted T cells, or PBMCs.

Participants were aged about 18 to 90 years, lived in over 20 US areas, and enrolled virtually. Self-reported history from a screening survey and questionnaire set each donor's cohort. Per germline, CDR1 MGHRA and CDR2 YSYEKL. The CDR3 is 15 amino acids. V lost 0 bases to trimming and J lost 0 bases, with 9 bases between them. Clones were sequenced by immunoSEQ multiplex PCR, and TCRdb holds only the in-frame ones, with some missing. The sample records about 190,000 clones, roughly 89% being singletons. The sample comprised PBMCs or T cells enriched from blood (not recorded which). The chain uses TRBV4-1 and TRBJ2-7, with a possible D match to TRBD2 (5 bases). The receptor's source is a woman aged 25-40 years who had been exposed to COVID-19. The CDR3 loop reads CASSQETGNSYEQYF. The CDR3, as DNA: TGCGCCAGCAGCCAAGAGACGGGGAACTCCTACGAGCAGTACTTC.